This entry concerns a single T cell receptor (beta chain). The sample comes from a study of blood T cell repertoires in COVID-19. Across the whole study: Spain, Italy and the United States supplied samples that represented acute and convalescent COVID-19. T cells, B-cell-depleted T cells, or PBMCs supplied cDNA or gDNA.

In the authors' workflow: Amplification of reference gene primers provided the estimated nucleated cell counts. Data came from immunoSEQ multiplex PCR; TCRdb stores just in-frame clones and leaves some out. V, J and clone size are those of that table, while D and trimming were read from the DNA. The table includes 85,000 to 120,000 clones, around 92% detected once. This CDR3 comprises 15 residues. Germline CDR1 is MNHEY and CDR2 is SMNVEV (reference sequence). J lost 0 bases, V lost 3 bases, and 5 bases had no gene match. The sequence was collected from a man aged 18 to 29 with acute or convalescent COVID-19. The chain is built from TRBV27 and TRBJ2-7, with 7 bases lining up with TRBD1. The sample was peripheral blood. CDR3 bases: TGTGCCAGCAGTTTCGAGGGACAGAACTCCTACGAGCAGTACTTC. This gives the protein CASSFEGQNSYEQYF.